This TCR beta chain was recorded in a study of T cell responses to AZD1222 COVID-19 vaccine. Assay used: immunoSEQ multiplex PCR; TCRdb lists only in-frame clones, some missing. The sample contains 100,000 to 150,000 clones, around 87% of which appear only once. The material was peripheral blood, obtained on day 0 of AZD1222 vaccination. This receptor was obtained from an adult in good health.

The CDR3 coding sequence is TGTGCCAGCAGACCTAGGACAGCTGAAAAACTGTTTTTT. Translating gives CASRPRTAEKLFF. The chain is built from TRBV12-3 or TRBV12-4 and TRBJ1-4, with a weak D call TRBD1 (6 bases). Trimming took off 6 bases at V and 7 bases at J, with 12 bases between the two ends. This CDR3 region has 13 residues.